The 25 T cell receptor beta chains below all came from one sample that was sequenced in a study of regulatory T cells in long-lasting Graves disease. Building the TCR beta libraries relied on iRepertoire HTBI primers, and CDR3 regions underwent Arm-PCR. In TCRdb, the multiplex PCR reads were re-called with MiXCR into one record per CDR3 protein. The sample holds fewer than 650,000 distinct CDR3 sequences, 15% to 20% seen once. Documented time point: newly diagnosed GD, antithyroid drugs for less than 3 months. The TCR library was made from RNA extracted from PBMCs. The sample was also reused in another study, on T cells in Graves' hyperthyroidism and ophthalmopathy.

The source was peripheral blood mononuclear cells (PBMCs), collected at new diagnosis, from a patient treated with antithyroid drugs. The receptors originated from a man aged 18-30 years with Graves disease.

In its sample, this clonotype was seen many times. The chain couples TRBV2 to TRBJ2-7; 9 nucleotides agree with TRBD2. Germline V gene data show CDR1 as SNHLY and CDR2 as FYNNEI. The junction had 15 bases not matched to a gene; V was cut back by 7 bases and J by 5 bases. This CDR3 has 16 amino acids. The CDR3 loop reads CASTISLAGMVNEQYF. In nucleotides, the CDR3 is TGTGCCAGCACCATCTCCCTAGCGGGAATGGTCAACGAGCAGTACTTC. The whole variable domain, filled in from reference TRBV2 and TRBJ2-7, reads EPEVTQTPSHQVTQMGQEVILRCVPISNHLYFYWYRQILGQKVEFLVSFYNNEISEKSEIFDDQFSVERPDGSNFTLKIRSTKLEDSAMYFCASTISLAGMVNEQYFGPGTRLTVT.

The sample holds many counts of this clonotype. The chain employs TRBV27 and TRBJ2-2; TRBD2 matches at 11 bases. V was pared by 6 bases and J by 6 bases, with 9 bases of the junction left unmatched. The CDR3 contains 16 residues. Germline assignment: CDR1 MNHEY and CDR2 SMNVEV (reference sequence). CDR3 loop: CASRPTSGSHPGELFF. CDR3 nucleotide sequence: TGTGCCAGCAGACCCACTAGCGGGAGTCATCCCGGGGAGCTGTTTTTT.

This clonotype was recorded a few times. The J gene is TRBJ1-4, the V gene TRBV5-1, with 8 bases identical to TRBD1. With 4 bases clipped from V and 9 bases from J, the junction kept 5 bases outside the gene matches. The CDR3 sequence is 13 residues long. Germline CDR1 is SGHRS and CDR2 is YFSETQ. CDR3 bases: TGCGCCAGCAGCACCGGACAGGGCAAAAAACTGTTTTTT. This translates into CASSTGQGKKLFF. Looking up the rest from reference TRBV5-1 and TRBJ1-4 gives the full variable domain: KAGVTQTPRYLIKTRGQQVTLSCSPISGHRSVSWYQQTPGQGLQFLFEYFSETQRNKGNFPGRFSGRQFSNSRSEMNVSTLELGDSALYLCASSTGQGKKLFFGSGTQLSVL.

This clonotype was seen at least ten times. This sequence joins TRBV6-1 and TRBJ2-1; 7 bases align to TRBD2. V lost 6 bases, J lost 7 bases, and 12 bases stayed unmatched. The CDR3 length is 15 residues. CDR1 is MNHNS and CDR2 is SASEGT in the germline V gene. The CDR3 is CASRAWGTISNEQFF. The CDR3 nucleotides read TGTGCCAGCAGGGCGTGGGGGACTATATCAAATGAGCAGTTCTTC.

This clonotype was seen ten or more times. The genes are TRBV18 and TRBJ2-5, with 9 positions matching TRBD1. V dropped 6 bases and J dropped 4; count of bases not matched to a gene: 6. Germline V gives CDR1 KGHSH, CDR2 LQKENI. This CDR3 has 14 residues. CDR3 in amino acids: CASSPGTGIETQYF. The CDR3 DNA reads as TGTGCCAGCTCCCCCGGGACAGGGATAGAGACCCAGTACTTC.

This clonotype was observed a handful of times. The chain has TRBV24-1 and TRBJ2-1, with D unresolved. Trimming shortened V by 6 bases and J by 8 bases, and 19 bases separated the two germline ends. Germline CDR1 and CDR2: KGHDR and SFDVKD. The CDR3 length is 15 residues. CDR3 region: CATSTGLGYSDEQFF. For the CDR3, the DNA is TGTGCCACCAGTACCGGGCTGGGATACAGTGATGAGCAGTTCTTC.

This clonotype was counted many times. The germline gene is not matched at one end of the junction; a read error may be the cause. CDR3 nucleotides: TGCGCCAGCAGCGGACAAGTCCAAGAGACCCAGTACTTC. Protein sequence: CASSGQVQETQYF. The chain couples TRBV2 to TRBJ2-5; D tentatively fits TRBD1 or TRBD2 (5 bases each). The CDR3 consists of 13 residues. Germline-derived CDR1 and CDR2 are SNHLY and FYNNEI. Full variable domain (rest looked up from reference TRBV2 and TRBJ2-5): EPEVTQTPSHQVTQMGQEVILRCVPISNHLYFYWYRQILGQKVEFLVSFYNNEISEKSEIFDDQFSVERPDGSNFTLKIRSTKLEDSAMYFCASSGQVQETQYFGPGTRLLVL.

This clonotype was picked up a small number of times. The CDR3 protein is CASSPTAGTGSQETQYF. The CDR3 DNA reads as TGTGCCAGCTCACCGACTGCTGGGACAGGTTCTCAAGAGACCCAGTACTTC. The chain uses TRBV18 and TRBJ2-5; TRBD1 aligns across 8 bases. With V trimmed by 3 bases and J by 2 bases, 11 bases remained unmatched. This CDR3 comprises 17 residues. Germline V gene sequence: CDR1 KGHSH, CDR2 LQKENI.

This clonotype has more than one count but fewer than ten. V and J are TRBV20-1 and TRBJ2-3; a possible D gene is TRBD1 (6 bases). Germline V gene sequence: CDR1 DFQATT, CDR2 SNEGSKA (reference sequence). The length of the CDR3 is 13 residues. CDR3 DNA sequence: TGCACTGTACGGGACACCCACACAGATACGCAGTATTTT. Protein sequence: CTVRDTHTDTQYF.

The sample holds a few counts of this clonotype. The rearrangement uses TRBV20-1 and TRBJ2-1; D unresolved. Germline CDR1 and CDR2: DFQATT and SNEGSKA (reference sequence). The CDR3 runs to 14 residues. V was pared by 7 bases and J by 6 bases, with 19 bases between. The CDR3 region has the DNA TGCAGTGTTATTTCTCAAGCCGACTCCAATGAGCAGTTCTTC. Translating gives CSVISQADSNEQFF.

The chain employs TRBV24-1 and TRBJ2-1; the match to TRBD2 covers 9 bases. This CDR3 is 16 amino acids long. V trimming: 4 bases; J trimming: 4 bases; junction bases outside the gene matches: 7. Germline V gene sequence: CDR1 KGHDR, CDR2 SFDVKD. The CDR3 DNA is TGTGCCACCAGTGACTCTAGCGGGAATCCGTACAATGAGCAGTTCTTC. This translates into CATSDSSGNPYNEQFF.

The table lists this clonotype with a few counts. A read error may produce the germline difference seen at one junction end. The gene calls are TRBV6-1 and TRBJ1-4; 9 bases align to TRBD1. The CDR3 spans 13 residues. The germline gives CDR1 MNHNS, CDR2 SASEGT. The CDR3 DNA is TGTGCCAGCAGCGAAGGGACAGGGGAAAAACTGTTTTTT. Encoded protein: CASSEGTGEKLFF.

The genes are TRBV12-3 or TRBV12-4 and TRBJ2-1, with TRBD2 matching over 16 bases. The CDR3 extends over 18 amino acids. Trimming cost V 5 bases and J 0 bases; bases outside gene matches: 4. CDR3 region: CASSTGTSGRASYNEQFF. The CDR3 nucleotides are TGTGCCAGCAGTACCGGGACTAGCGGGAGGGCCTCCTACAATGAGCAGTTCTTC.

The gene calls are TRBV28 and TRBJ2-6; D is undetermined. The ends were cut back, 3 bases at V and 4 bases at J, with 13 bases in the middle. Germline V gene sequence: CDR1 MDHEN, CDR2 SYDVKM. CDR3 length equals 16 residues. The CDR3 reads CASSFPSVTGANVLTF. DNA for the CDR3: TGTGCCAGCAGTTTCCCCAGCGTTACCGGGGCCAACGTCCTGACTTTC.

This clonotype appeared a few times. The chain links TRBV25-1 to TRBJ1-4; 8 positions match TRBD1. There are 16 residues in the CDR3. V trimming: 5 bases; J trimming: 7 bases; junction bases outside the gene matches: 12. Per the germline V gene, CDR1 is MGHDK and CDR2 is SYGVNS. CDR3 coding DNA: TGTGCCAGCAGTCAAGTGACAGGGGAATTGGGTGAAAAACTGTTTTTT. Residues: CASSQVTGELGEKLFF.

The table lists this clonotype with a few counts. It is likely a read error: a sequence one base away is far more abundant. The rearrangement links TRBV6-1 to TRBJ2-3, with D hard to call. The J call may be faulty, since TRBJ1-5 better matches the DNA end. The CDR3 spans 11 residues. Germline V CDR1 and CDR2: MNHNS, SASEGT. The CDR3 bases are TGTGCCAGCAGTCAACCGTATACGCAGCATTTT. Translation gives CASSQPYTQHF.

CDR3 sequence: CASSGPRGGLFF. The CDR3 DNA reads as TGTGCCAGCAGCGGTCCTAGGGGGGGTCTGTTTTTT. The chain couples TRBV9 to TRBJ1-4, with D possibly matching TRBD1 (6 bases). V was trimmed by 3 bases and J by 14 bases, leaving 14 bases between them. Looked up from germline, CDR1 is SGDLS and CDR2 is YYNGEE. The CDR3 is 12 residues long.

The rearrangement links TRBV7-3 to TRBJ1-6; D gene ambiguous. The CDR3 extends over 14 amino acids. The ends were cut back, 2 bases at V and 6 bases at J, with 8 bases in the middle. Germline values: CDR1 SGHTA, CDR2 FQGTGA. The CDR3 loop is CASSLGLSNSPLHF. The CDR3 DNA follows: TGTGCCAGCAGCTTAGGCTTGAGTAATTCACCCCTCCACTTT.

Concerning this clonotype itself: A read error may produce the germline difference seen at one junction end. The CDR3 here is CASSLGPGVGGGELSF. The CDR3 coding sequence is TGTGCCAGCAGCTTGGGACCCGGAGTCGGGGGCGGGGAGCTGTCTTTT. This sequence joins TRBV7-3 and TRBJ2-2, with D tentatively TRBD1 or TRBD2 (6 bases each). Germline V gives CDR1 SGHTA, CDR2 FQGTGA. The CDR3 runs 16 residues.

J is TRBJ2-5 and V is TRBV29-1, with TRBD1 identical over 7 bases. Germline CDR1 reads SQVTM; CDR2 reads ANQGSEA. This CDR3 has 12 amino acids. V shed 6 bases, J shed 1 base, and the junction held 2 bases outside the gene matches. CDR3 in amino acids: CSVRTGQETQYF. CDR3 DNA sequence: TGCAGCGTCCGGACAGGCCAAGAGACCCAGTACTTC.

This chain uses TRBV18 with TRBJ2-7; D may be TRBD2 (6 bases). The CDR3 is 15 residues long. From germline, CDR1 is KGHSH and CDR2 LQKENI. Trimming took off 5 bases at V and 2 bases at J, with 16 bases between the two ends. This CDR3 is CASSSGSGGAYEQYF. CDR3 in DNA: TGTGCCAGCTCATCCGGATCCGGGGGTGCCTACGAGCAGTACTTC. Combining the CDR3 with reference TRBV18 and TRBJ2-7 gives the whole variable domain NAGVMQNPRHLVRRRGQEARLRCSPMKGHSHVYWYRQLPEEGLKFMVYLQKENIIDESGMPKERFSAEFPKEGPSILRIQQVVRGDSAAYFCASSSGSGGAYEQYFGPGTRLTVT.

In its sample, this clonotype was seen a few times. The chain is built from TRBV25-1 and TRBJ1-6, with D possibly matching TRBD1 (6 bases). The CDR3 extends over 15 amino acids. The V and J ends lost 8 bases and 8 bases respectively, with 19 bases between them. From germline, CDR1 is MGHDK and CDR2 SYGVNS. The CDR3 is CASRNGWGRDSPLHF. The CDR3 coding sequence is TGTGCCAGCCGCAACGGATGGGGGCGCGATTCACCCCTCCACTTT.

On this clonotype: Possible read error: a much larger clone is one base away. V is TRBV2 and J is TRBJ2-7; the D is unclear. Trimming left V 5 bases short and J 4 bases short, with 18 bases between. The germline V gene encodes CDR1 SNHLY and CDR2 FYNNEI. There are 15 residues in the CDR3. The CDR3 here is CASSTHATNPYEQYF. CDR3 DNA: TGTGCCAGCAGTACTCACGCGACGAACCCATACGAGCAGTACTTC.

This clonotype was detected many times. V is TRBV7-9 and J is TRBJ2-1; tentatively, D is TRBD2 (6 bases). Looked up from germline, CDR1 is SEHNR and CDR2 is FQNEAQ (reference sequence). CDR3 length equals 14 residues. V gave up 10 bases and J gave up 7 bases, with 20 bases separating them. Here the CDR3 reads CATTLMGGANEQFF. The CDR3 DNA reads TGTGCCACTACCCTGATGGGAGGAGCAAATGAGCAGTTCTTC. The full variable domain, in which reference TRBV7-9 and TRBJ2-1 provide the parts outside the CDR3, is DTGVSQNPRHKITKRGQNVTFRCDPISEHNRLYWYRQTLGQGPEFLTYFQNEAQLEKSRLLSDRFSAERPKGSFSTLEIQRTEQGDSAMYLCATTLMGGANEQFFGPGTRLTVL.

This clonotype was detected many times. The chain has TRBV2 and TRBJ2-1; possibly TRBD2 for D (6 bases). CDR1 and CDR2 (germline): SNHLY, FYNNEI. The V end lost 6 bases, the J end lost 9 bases, and 12 bases lay between the germline ends. This CDR3 is 12 amino acids long. CDR3 sequence: CASRGMGGEQFF. The CDR3 bases are TGTGCCAGCAGGGGTATGGGAGGTGAGCAGTTCTTC.